The rows below give T cell receptor beta chains drawn from one sample of a study of CD8+ T cells in alopecia areata. Using immunoSEQ multiplex PCR, the repertoire was profiled, and TCRdb retains in-frame clones only, with some absent. Of approximately 110,000 clones in the sample, less than 60% were seen once. Sequenced material: CD4+ T cells sorted from blood, taken at week 24, from a patient treated with tofacitinib. These receptors were taken from a human donor with alopecia areata. The CDR3 runs from the conserved cysteine through the conserved F or W. A D gene is named only where the DNA matches it firmly. Part of the rows lack a size; the others show once, few, many or a class for expanded clones.

V gene	D gene	J gene	clone size	CDR3 protein	CDR3 DNA
TRBV6-5	-	TRBJ2-1	-	CASRTLGKQFF	TGTGCCAGCAGAACACTAGGAAAGCAGTTCTTC
TRBV5-1	TRBD1	TRBJ1-6	-	CASSLTLRGTGQNSPLHF	TGCGCCAGCAGCTTGACCCTAAGGGGGACAGGGCAAAATTCACCCCTCCACTTT
TRBV10-3	-	TRBJ2-1	few	CAISASGTSTNEQFF	TGTGCCATCAGTGCCTCGGGTACAAGTACCAATGAGCAGTTCTTC
TRBV2	-	TRBJ2-4	-	CASKGDSRSAKNIQYF	TGTGCCAGCAAGGGGGATAGCAGGAGTGCCAAAAACATTCAGTACTTC
TRBV7-6	-	TRBJ2-7	-	CASSLGQSSYEQYF	TGTGCCAGCAGCTTAGGTCAGAGCTCCTACGAGCAGTACTTC
TRBV15	-	TRBJ2-3	once	CATSRDRTDTQYF	TGTGCCACCAGCAGAGATCGAACGGATACGCAGTATTTT
TRBV6-6	TRBD2	TRBJ2-5	few	CASRLAGDQETQYF	TGTGCCAGCAGGCTAGCGGGAGACCAAGAGACCCAGTACTTC
TRBV4-2	-	TRBJ1-2	once	CASSQGSDYGYTF	TGTGCCAGCAGCCAAGGAAGTGACTATGGCTACACCTTC
TRBV30	TRBD1	TRBJ1-4	-	CAWSVPPGQGNEKLFF	TGTGCCTGGAGTGTACCCCCGGGACAGGGGAATGAAAAACTGTTTTTT
TRBV19	-	TRBJ2-6	-	CASTQGSGANVLTF	TGTGCCAGTACCCAGGGGTCTGGGGCCAACGTCCTGACTTTC
TRBV4-3	TRBD1	TRBJ1-2	-	CASSQDWDRVYYGYTF	TGCGCCAGCAGCCAAGATTGGGACAGGGTGTACTATGGCTACACCTTC
TRBV7-2	TRBD1	TRBJ1-2	-	CASSFDRVGVGYTF	TGTGCCAGCAGCTTCGACAGGGTTGGAGTTGGCTACACCTTC
TRBV5-1	-	TRBJ1-1	-	CASSWGGSGTEAFF	TGCGCCAGCTCCTGGGGGGGATCGGGCACTGAAGCTTTCTTT
TRBV7-8	TRBD1	TRBJ1-5	-	CASSLDRQGQPQHF	TGTGCCAGCAGCCTGGACAGGCAGGGGCAGCCCCAGCATTTT
TRBV9	-	TRBJ1-6	few	CASSVGPPGNHDSPLHF	TGTGCCAGCAGCGTAGGGCCTCCCGGCAACCATGATTCACCCCTCCACTTT
TRBV9	-	TRBJ2-6	-	CASSVRSGANVLTF	TGTGCCAGCAGCGTCCGCTCTGGGGCCAACGTCCTGACTTTC
TRBV11-2	TRBD1	TRBJ2-7	-	CASSPQGASYEQYF	TGTGCCAGCAGCCCCCAGGGGGCCTCCTACGAGCAGTACTTC
TRBV25-1	-	TRBJ1-2	-	CASLDINYGYTF	TGTGCCAGCCTAGACATTAACTATGGCTACACCTTC
TRBV14	-	TRBJ1-6	-	CASSQGLGYNSPLHF	TGTGCCAGCAGCCAAGGTCTGGGCTATAATTCACCCCTCCACTTT
TRBV14	-	TRBJ2-1	once	CASSSGVNEQFF	TGTGCCAGCAGCTCAGGGGTCAATGAGCAGTTCTTC
TRBV5-1	-	TRBJ2-6	few	CASSANSGANVLTF	TGCGCCAGCAGCGCGAACTCTGGGGCCAACGTCCTGACTTTC
TRBV23-1	-	TRBJ1-4	-	CASSQYGFRDLANEKLFF	TGCGCCAGCAGTCAATACGGATTCCGGGACCTAGCTAATGAAAAACTGTTTTTT